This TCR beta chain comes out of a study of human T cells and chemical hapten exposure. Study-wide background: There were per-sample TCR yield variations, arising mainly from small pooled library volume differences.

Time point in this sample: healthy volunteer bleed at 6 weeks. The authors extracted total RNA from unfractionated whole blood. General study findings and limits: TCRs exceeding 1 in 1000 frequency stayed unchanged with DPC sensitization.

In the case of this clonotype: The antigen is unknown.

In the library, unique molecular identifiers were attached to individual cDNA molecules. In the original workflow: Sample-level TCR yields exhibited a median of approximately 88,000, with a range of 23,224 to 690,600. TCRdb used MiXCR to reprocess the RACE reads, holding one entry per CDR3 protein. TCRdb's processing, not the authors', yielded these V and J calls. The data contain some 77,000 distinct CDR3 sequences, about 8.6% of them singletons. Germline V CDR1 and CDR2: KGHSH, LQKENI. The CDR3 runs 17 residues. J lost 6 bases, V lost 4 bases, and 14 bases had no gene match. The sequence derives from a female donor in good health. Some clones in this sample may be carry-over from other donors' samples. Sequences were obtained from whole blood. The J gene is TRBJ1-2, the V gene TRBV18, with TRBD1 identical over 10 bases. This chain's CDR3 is CASSLPGQGKGRDGYTF. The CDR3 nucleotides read TGTGCCAGCTCACTCCCGGGACAGGGGAAAGGGCGCGATGGCTACACCTTC.